These 25 T cell receptor beta chains originate from one sample sequenced in a study of T-cell reconstitution after alpha-beta-depleted transplantation in children. Preparation of the TCRbeta library used unique molecular identifiers. One entry per CDR3 protein results from TCRdb running MiXCR on the PCR reads. This sample carries about 470,000 distinct CDR3 sequences, about 45% of them seen once, and the ten largest clones take roughly 27%. Material: PBMCs, obtained before TCRalphabeta/CD19-depleted stem cell transplant. These receptors were collected from a girl aged 2-9 years with aplastic anemia, due to receive a stem cell transplant.

In its sample, this clonotype was seen many times. This chain uses TRBV29-1 with TRBJ2-1; 11 bases align to TRBD1. CDR3 size: 15 residues. Trimming removed 3 bases from V and 6 bases from J; junction bases left unmatched: 7. Germline CDR1 reads SQVTM; CDR2 reads ANQGSEA. CDR3 coding DNA: TGCAGCGTTGAGCAGGACAGGGGGCGTATCAATGAGCAGTTCTTC. Translation: CSVEQDRGRINEQFF.

The rearrangement joins TRBV28 to TRBJ2-5; 13 positions match TRBD2. V shed 4 bases, J shed 5 bases, and the junction held 7 bases outside the gene matches. Germline loops: CDR1 MDHEN, CDR2 SYDVKM. CDR3 length: 16 amino acids. CDR3 residues: CASSSRILAGGETQYF. The CDR3 DNA reads as TGTGCCAGCAGTTCCCGCATACTAGCGGGAGGGGAGACCCAGTACTTC.

The table lists this clonotype with many counts. The chain recombines TRBV5-6 with TRBJ2-7; the D call may be TRBD1 or TRBD2 (6 bases each). V was trimmed by 0 bases and J by 3 bases, leaving 13 bases between them. The V gene's germline CDR1 is SGHDT and CDR2 YYEEEE. The CDR3 has 15 amino acids. CDR3 in DNA: TGTGCCAGCAGCTTGGACGGGGGCCCAGTCTACGAGCAGTACTTC. Its translation is CASSLDGGPVYEQYF.

This clonotype was counted many times. This sequence joins TRBV7-2 and TRBJ2-1; 7 nucleotides match TRBD2. CDR1 and CDR2 (germline): SGHTA, FQGNSA. J gave up 3 bases and V 1 base, and 3 bases lay outside the gene matches. This CDR3 is 15 amino acids long. The CDR3 reads CASSLDGGSYNEQFF. CDR3 DNA: TGTGCCAGCAGCTTAGACGGCGGGAGCTACAATGAGCAGTTCTTC. Full variable domain (rest looked up from reference TRBV7-2 and TRBJ2-1): GAGVSQSPSNKVTEKGKDVELRCDPISGHTALYWYRQSLGQGLEFLIYFQGNSAPDKSGLPSDRFSAERTGGSVSTLTIQRTQQEDSAVYLCASSLDGGSYNEQFFGPGTRLTVL.

This clonotype was detected a few times. The chain links TRBV28 to TRBJ1-2; weak D call: TRBD1 (6 bases). Trimming shortened V by 6 bases and J by 3 bases, and 14 bases separated the two germline ends. Germline V CDR1 and CDR2: MDHEN, SYDVKM. This CDR3 region has 14 residues. CDR3 amino acids: CASRLPGVDYGYTF. The CDR3 nucleotides are TGTGCCAGCAGATTACCAGGGGTCGACTATGGCTACACCTTC.

This clonotype showed up many times. The rearrangement joins TRBV21-1 to TRBJ1-2. TRBV21-1 is annotated as a pseudogene. This CDR3 is 12 amino acids long. The CDR3 spells CASSKPRFYDTF. The CDR3 coding sequence is TGTGCCAGCAGCAAACCCAGGTTTTATGACACCTTC.

This clonotype was picked up many times. This rearrangement joins TRBV20-1 to TRBJ2-5; 11 bases agree with TRBD2. V dropped 4 bases and J dropped 6; count of bases not matched to a gene: 7. CDR1 and CDR2 (germline): DFQATT, SNEGSKA (reference sequence). This CDR3 is 14 amino acids long. The CDR3 is CSATVAGGSKTQYF. CDR3 nucleotide sequence: TGCAGTGCTACCGTAGCGGGAGGGTCAAAGACCCAGTACTTC.

As concerns this clonotype: Sequence at one end of the junction differs from germline and may be a read error. V is TRBV6-1 and J is TRBJ1-2, with TRBD1 matching 7 bases. CDR3 length: 13 amino acids. The V gene's germline CDR1 is MNHNS and CDR2 SASEGT. CDR3 amino acids: CASSRQGRYGYPF. DNA for the CDR3: TGTGCCAGCAGTAGACAGGGACGCTATGGCTACCCCTTC.

The rearrangement uses TRBV5-1 and TRBJ2-7, with D perhaps matching TRBD1 (6 bases). V lost 0 bases and J 6 bases, leaving 16 bases between the germline ends. This CDR3 spans 15 amino acids. Looked up from germline, CDR1 is SGHRS and CDR2 is YFSETQ. The CDR3 loop is CASSLGQAKASEQYF. The CDR3 DNA follows: TGCGCCAGCAGCTTGGGACAGGCAAAGGCTAGCGAGCAGTACTTC.

The chain has TRBV4-2 and TRBJ2-1; TRBD1 might be the D (5 bases). Trimming took 1 base from V and 9 from J, leaving 19 bases between them. The V gene's germline CDR1 is LGHNA and CDR2 YNFKEQ. This CDR3 has 16 amino acids. CDR3 region: CASSQVGAALTSEQFF. CDR3 DNA: TGTGCCAGCAGCCAAGTTGGGGCAGCCCTTACAAGTGAGCAGTTCTTC.

This clonotype was counted ten times or more. The chain has TRBV5-1 and TRBJ2-3; TRBD2 matches at 11 bases. CDR1 SGHRS and CDR2 YFSETQ come from the germline V gene. The CDR3 contains 14 residues. The V gene end was trimmed by 7 bases and the J gene end by 4 bases; junction bases not matched to a gene: 5. The CDR3 coding sequence is TGCGCCAGCGCCTGGGGACTAGCGGCAGATACGCAGTATTTT. Its protein is CASAWGLAADTQYF. Full variable domain (remainder filled in from reference TRBV5-1 and TRBJ2-3): KAGVTQTPRYLIKTRGQQVTLSCSPISGHRSVSWYQQTPGQGLQFLFEYFSETQRNKGNFPGRFSGRQFSNSRSEMNVSTLELGDSALYLCASAWGLAADTQYFGPGTRLTVL.

Ten or more counts support this clonotype. In DNA form, the CDR3 reads TGTGCCAGCAGCCCCCATATCACCGGGGAGCTGTTTTTT. It codes for CASSPHITGELFF. This chain joins TRBV7-3 and TRBJ2-2, with unresolved D. The CDR3 length is 13 residues. Trimming pared 5 bases from V and 4 bases from J, leaving 8 bases between. Germline lookup yields CDR1 SGHTA and CDR2 FQGTGA.

This clonotype was observed a single time. The chain carries TRBV29-1 and TRBJ2-1; D might be TRBD1 (8 bases). The ends were cut back, 6 bases at V and 4 bases at J, with 16 bases in the middle. The CDR3 covers 14 residues. Germline lookup yields CDR1 SQVTM and CDR2 ANQGSEA. DNA of the CDR3: TGCAGCGTCGACAGGGGAGCGGGGTACAATGAGCAGTTCTTC. Protein product: CSVDRGAGYNEQFF.

Only a few counts were recorded for this clonotype. V and J are TRBV5-1 and TRBJ2-1; D remains unclear. The CDR3 loop spans 14 amino acids. With 5 bases removed from V and 0 bases from J, the gap between germline ends came to 9 bases. The germline V gene encodes CDR1 SGHRS and CDR2 YFSETQ. CDR3 protein: CASRGQSSYNEQFF. The CDR3 DNA sequence: TGCGCCAGCAGGGGTCAAAGCTCCTACAATGAGCAGTTCTTC.

V and J are TRBV4-1 and TRBJ2-7, with 11 bases that match TRBD1. Trimming took 2 bases from V and 3 from J; bases not matched to a gene: 3. The CDR3 sequence is 15 residues long. Looked up from germline, CDR1 is MGHRA and CDR2 is YSYEKL. CDR3 amino acids: CASSQLGTGGYEQYF. The CDR3 DNA follows: TGCGCCAGCAGCCAACTGGGGACAGGGGGCTACGAGCAGTACTTC.

Of note for this clonotype: A single base separates this from a much larger clone, so it may be a read error. J is TRBJ2-1 and V is TRBV5-1, with D unclear. Germline V CDR1 and CDR2: SGHRS, YFSETQ. Trimming took 7 bases from V and 4 from J, leaving 15 bases between them. CDR3 length equals 14 residues. The CDR3 DNA reads as TGCGCCAGCGGCTCTCTGGCAGGATACAATGAGCAGTTCTTC. This translates into CASGSLAGYNEQFF.

The chain recombines TRBV7-9 with TRBJ2-5; no definite D call. The CDR3 runs 13 residues. Germline lookup yields CDR1 SEHNR and CDR2 FQNEAQ (reference sequence). V was trimmed by 4 bases and J by 2 bases, leaving 8 bases between them. The CDR3 region has the DNA TGTGCCAGCAGCTCAATCGGGCAAGAGACCCAGTACTTC. Its translation: CASSSIGQETQYF.

The chain employs TRBV6-1 and TRBJ1-2; possibly TRBD1 for D (5 bases). V was trimmed by 7 bases and J by 9 bases, leaving 27 bases between them. Germline CDR1 reads MNHNS; CDR2 reads SASEGT. The CDR3 runs to 16 residues. The CDR3 coding sequence is TGTGCCAGCACCTCGGCCCGCCGGGGCGCAAGGAATCGCTACACCTTC. This encodes CASTSARRGARNRYTF.

This clonotype was seen repeatedly, ten times or more. V gene TRBV20-1 combines with J gene TRBJ2-1; the D is unclear. V was trimmed by 8 bases and J by 2 bases, leaving 10 bases between them. Germline CDR1 and CDR2: DFQATT and SNEGSKA (reference sequence). The CDR3 has 12 residues. The CDR3 coding sequence is TGCAGTTCCAGATCCGCCTACAATGAGCAGTTCTTC. It is translated as CSSRSAYNEQFF.

This clonotype was counted ten times or more. The genes are TRBV13 and TRBJ2-7; tentative D call: TRBD1 (6 bases). Trimming pared 3 bases from V and 5 bases from J, leaving 14 bases between. The CDR3 is 14 residues long. Germline lookup yields CDR1 PRHDT and CDR2 FYEKMQ (reference sequence). In DNA form, the CDR3 reads TGTGCCAGCAGCTTCGGCAGGGGAGCCGACGAGCAGTACTTC. Its protein is CASSFGRGADEQYF.

The chain employs TRBV12-3 or TRBV12-4 and TRBJ2-5; 9 bases are shared with TRBD1. With 7 bases clipped from V and 5 bases from J, the junction kept 11 bases outside the gene matches. The CDR3 is 15 residues long. The CDR3, as DNA: TGTGCCAGCACCGGAGGGACAGGGATATGGGAGACCCAGTACTTC. Protein sequence: CASTGGTGIWETQYF.

The V call is TRBV9, the J call TRBJ2-1; 8 bases are shared with TRBD2. The V segment lost 0 bases and the J segment 14 bases; nucleotides outside the gene matches: 10. The V gene's germline CDR1 is SGDLS and CDR2 YYNGEE. This CDR3 has 14 amino acids. The CDR3 spells CASSVGTGGPGKFF. In nucleotides, the CDR3 is TGTGCCAGCAGCGTAGGCACGGGAGGGCCCGGGAAGTTCTTC. Using reference TRBV9 and TRBJ2-1 for the parts outside the CDR3, the full variable domain is DSGVTQTPKHLITATGQRVTLRCSPRSGDLSVYWYQQSLDQGLQFLIQYYNGEERAKGNILERFSAQQFPDLHSELNLSSLELGDSALYFCASSVGTGGPGKFFGPGTRLTVL.

The sample holds a few counts of this clonotype. The chain links TRBV6-2 or TRBV6-3 to TRBJ2-7; D not resolved. Germline-derived CDR1 and CDR2 are MNHEY and SVGEGT. The CDR3 length is 11 residues. Trimming pared 4 bases from V and 6 bases from J, leaving 7 bases between. The CDR3 DNA reads TGTGCCAGCAGTTTTGCACGCGAGCAGTACTTC. The encoded protein is CASSFAREQYF.

This clonotype was counted ten times or more. V is TRBV27 and J is TRBJ1-6; 8 bases match TRBD1. V lost 5 bases to trimming and J lost 1 base; unmatched junction nucleotides: 7. This CDR3 comprises 17 residues. The germline V gene encodes CDR1 MNHEY and CDR2 SMNVEV (reference sequence). As DNA, the CDR3 is TGTGCCAGCAGTCCCCCAGGGGGCGCGTCCTATAATTCACCCCTCCACTTT. It encodes CASSPPGGASYNSPLHF.

The gene calls are TRBV7-6 and TRBJ2-2, with D maybe TRBD1 (6 bases). V was cut by 5 bases and J by 3 bases, with 22 bases left in between. The germline gives CDR1 SGHVS, CDR2 FNYEAQ. CDR3 size: 18 residues. The CDR3 protein is CASSPRGQGRPYTGELFF. The DNA of the CDR3 is TGTGCCAGCAGCCCCCGAGGGCAGGGGCGCCCCTACACCGGGGAGCTGTTTTTT.